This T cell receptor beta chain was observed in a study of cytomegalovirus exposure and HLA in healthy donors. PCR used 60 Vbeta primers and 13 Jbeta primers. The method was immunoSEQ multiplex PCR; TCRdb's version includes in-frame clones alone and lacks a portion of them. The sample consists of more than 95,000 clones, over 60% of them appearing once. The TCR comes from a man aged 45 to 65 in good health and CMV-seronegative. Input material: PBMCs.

The CDR3 DNA sequence: TGTGCCAGCAGCGTGACACAGGGGTACGAAAAACTGTTTTTT. Its translation is CASSVTQGYEKLFF. The genes are TRBV5-5 and TRBJ1-4; 7 nucleotides align to TRBD1. With 4 bases clipped from V and 8 bases from J, the junction kept 8 bases outside the gene matches. This CDR3 has 14 residues. The germline V gene has CDR1 SGHKS and CDR2 YYEKEE (reference sequence).